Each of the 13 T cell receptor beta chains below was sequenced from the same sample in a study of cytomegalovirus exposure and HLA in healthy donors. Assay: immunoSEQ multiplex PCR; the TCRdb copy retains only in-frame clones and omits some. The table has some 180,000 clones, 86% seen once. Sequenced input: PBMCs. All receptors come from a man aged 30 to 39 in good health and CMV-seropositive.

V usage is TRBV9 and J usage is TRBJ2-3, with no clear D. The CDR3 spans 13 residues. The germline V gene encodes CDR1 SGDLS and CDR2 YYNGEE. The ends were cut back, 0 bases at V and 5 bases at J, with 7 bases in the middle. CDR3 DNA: TGTGCCAGCAGCGTAGTCCTGGGAGATACGCAGTATTTT. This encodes CASSVVLGDTQYF.

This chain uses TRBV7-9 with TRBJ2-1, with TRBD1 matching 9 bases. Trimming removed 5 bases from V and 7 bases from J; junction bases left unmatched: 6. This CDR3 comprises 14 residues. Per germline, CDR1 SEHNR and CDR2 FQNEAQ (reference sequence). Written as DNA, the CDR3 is TGTGCCAGCAGCCCATATGGACAGGGGAATGAGCAGTTCTTC. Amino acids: CASSPYGQGNEQFF.

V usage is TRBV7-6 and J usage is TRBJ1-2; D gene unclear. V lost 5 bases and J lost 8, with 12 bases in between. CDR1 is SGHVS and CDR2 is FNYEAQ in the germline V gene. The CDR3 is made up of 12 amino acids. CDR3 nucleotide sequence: TGTGCCAGCAGCCCCCGCGATGGGGGCTACACCTTC. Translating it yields CASSPRDGGYTF.

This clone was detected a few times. The DNA of the CDR3 is TGTGCCAGCAATGGGAGACCGAACACTGAAGCTTTCTTT. It is translated as CASNGRPNTEAFF. The gene calls are TRBV28 and TRBJ1-1; D is undetermined. The V end was cut by 7 bases, the J end by 1 base, with 10 bases between. CDR1 MDHEN and CDR2 SYDVKM come from the germline V gene. There are 13 residues in the CDR3. Using reference TRBV28 and TRBJ1-1 for the parts outside the CDR3, the full variable domain is DVKVTQSSRYLVKRTGEKVFLECVQDMDHENMFWYRQDPGLGLRLIYFSYDVKMKEKGDIPEGYSVSREKKERFSLILESASTNQTSMYLCASNGRPNTEAFFGQGTRLTVV.

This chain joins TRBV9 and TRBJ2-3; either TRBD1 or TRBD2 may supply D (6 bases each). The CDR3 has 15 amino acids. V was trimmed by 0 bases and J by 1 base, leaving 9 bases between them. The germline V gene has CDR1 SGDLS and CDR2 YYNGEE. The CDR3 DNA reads TGTGCCAGCAGCGTAGCGGGGGCCCGCACAGATACGCAGTATTTT. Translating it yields CASSVAGARTDTQYF.

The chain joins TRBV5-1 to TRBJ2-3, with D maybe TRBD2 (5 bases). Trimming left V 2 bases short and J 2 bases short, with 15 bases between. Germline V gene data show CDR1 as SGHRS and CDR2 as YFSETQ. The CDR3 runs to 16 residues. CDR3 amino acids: CASSFLHGVITDTQYF. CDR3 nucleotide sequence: TGCGCCAGCAGCTTCCTACACGGGGTTATCACAGATACGCAGTATTTT.

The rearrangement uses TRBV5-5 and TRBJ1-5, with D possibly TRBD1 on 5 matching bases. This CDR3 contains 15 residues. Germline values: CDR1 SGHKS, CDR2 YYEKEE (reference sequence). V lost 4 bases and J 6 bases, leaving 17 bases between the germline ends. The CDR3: CASSRDSQTVQPQHF. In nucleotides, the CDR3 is TGTGCCAGCAGCAGGGACTCCCAAACGGTTCAGCCCCAGCATTTT.

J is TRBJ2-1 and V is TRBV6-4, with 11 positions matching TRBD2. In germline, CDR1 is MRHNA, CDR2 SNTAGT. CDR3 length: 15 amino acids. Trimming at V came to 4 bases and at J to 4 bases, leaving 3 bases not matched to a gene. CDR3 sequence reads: CASSVSGGEYNEQFF. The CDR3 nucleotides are TGTGCCAGCAGTGTTAGCGGGGGGGAGTACAATGAGCAGTTCTTC.

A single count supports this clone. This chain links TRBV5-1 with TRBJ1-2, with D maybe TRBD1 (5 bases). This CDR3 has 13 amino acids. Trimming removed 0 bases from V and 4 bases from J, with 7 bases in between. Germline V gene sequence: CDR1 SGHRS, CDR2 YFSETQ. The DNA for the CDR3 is TGCGCCAGCAGCTTGGAAGGGACCTATGGCTACACCTTC. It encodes CASSLEGTYGYTF.

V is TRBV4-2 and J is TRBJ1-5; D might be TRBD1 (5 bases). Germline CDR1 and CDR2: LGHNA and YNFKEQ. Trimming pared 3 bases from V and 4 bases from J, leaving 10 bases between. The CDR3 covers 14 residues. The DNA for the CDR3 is TGTGCCAGCAGCCAGGTCCAGGGAAATCAGCCCCAGCATTTT. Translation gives CASSQVQGNQPQHF.

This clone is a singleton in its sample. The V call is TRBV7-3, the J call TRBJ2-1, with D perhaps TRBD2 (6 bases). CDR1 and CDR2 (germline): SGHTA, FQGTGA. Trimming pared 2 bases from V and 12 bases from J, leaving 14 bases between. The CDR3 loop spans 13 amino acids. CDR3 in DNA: TGTGCCAGCAGCTTAGGGACTTCCGACGCGCAGTTCTTC. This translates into CASSLGTSDAQFF.

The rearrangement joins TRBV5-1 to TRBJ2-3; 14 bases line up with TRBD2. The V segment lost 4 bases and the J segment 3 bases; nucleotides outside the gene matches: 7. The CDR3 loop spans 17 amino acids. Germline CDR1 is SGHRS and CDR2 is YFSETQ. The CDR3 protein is CASSVPGLAGVTDTQYF. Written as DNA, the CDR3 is TGCGCCAGCAGCGTACCGGGACTAGCGGGAGTTACAGATACGCAGTATTTT.

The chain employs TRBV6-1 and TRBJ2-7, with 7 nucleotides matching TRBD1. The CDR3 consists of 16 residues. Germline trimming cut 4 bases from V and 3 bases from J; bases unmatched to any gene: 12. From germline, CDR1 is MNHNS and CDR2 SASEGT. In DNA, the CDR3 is TGTGCCAGCAGTGCCGGGACAGCAACTTTCTACTACGAGCAGTACTTC. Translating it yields CASSAGTATFYYEQYF.